Listed below are T cell receptor beta chains from one sample, sequenced in a study of immune evolution from preneoplasia to lung adenocarcinoma. The method was immunoSEQ multiplex PCR; TCRdb's version includes in-frame clones alone and lacks a portion of them. Of some 7,000 clones detected, more than 75% appear once; the ten largest clones hold about 6.4%. Sequencing used FFPE adjacent normal lung tissue. The receptor source for this set is a person aged 60-80 years with lung adenocarcinoma. Each CDR3 is given with its conserved first and last residue. D genes are given only for firm matches. Clone size is not always given. Where it is, it says once, few, many or a class for expanded clones.

-	TRBV10-1	TRBJ2-5	-	15	TGCGCCAGCAGTGAGTTCCGACCCTCCCAAGAGACCCAGTACTTC	CASSEFRPSQETQYF
TRBD2	TRBV10-3	TRBJ2-7	-	16	TGTGCCATCAGTGTCGGGACTAGCGGGGGGACCTACGAGCAGTACTTC	CAISVGTSGGTYEQYF
TRBD2	TRBV6-6	TRBJ2-1	-	16	TGTGCCAGCAGTTACTCCACTAGCGTCGGCTACAATGAGCAGTTCTTC	CASSYSTSVGYNEQFF
TRBD1	TRBV6-1	TRBJ1-2	-	14	TGTGCCAGCAGATTTACCGGACAGGGGGCTGAATTAACCTTC	CASRFTGQGAELTF
-	TRBV9	TRBJ1-2	-	14	TGTGCCAGCAGCGTATCCGGGAACCCCCATGGCTACACCTTC	CASSVSGNPHGYTF
-	TRBV7-9	TRBJ2-1	-	13	TGTGCCAGCAGCTTAGCTTCGTCCGATGAGCAGTTCTTC	CASSLASSDEQFF
-	TRBV9	TRBJ2-6	-	15	TGTGCCAGCAGCGCAGAGGACTCTGGGGCCAACGTCCTGACTTTC	CASSAEDSGANVLTF
-	TRBV10-1	TRBJ2-6	once	15	TGCGCCAGCACCGATAGAGGGACTGGGGCCAACGTCCTGACTTTC	CASTDRGTGANVLTF
-	TRBV29-1	TRBJ2-7	-	14	TGCAGCGTGACGCGGTCGTTGGCTTCCTACGAGCAGTACTTC	CSVTRSLASYEQYF
TRBD1	TRBV13	TRBJ1-3	once	15	TGTGCCAGCAGCTTCGGACAGGGCTCTGGAAACACCATATATTTT	CASSFGQGSGNTIYF
TRBD2	TRBV4-1	TRBJ2-3	once	17	TGCGCCAGCAGCCAAGGGACTAGCGGGAGGTGGGCAGATACGCAGTATTTT	CASSQGTSGRWADTQYF
TRBD2	TRBV29-1	TRBJ2-7	-	14	TGCAGCGGACTAGCGGTAACCCCCTCCTACGAGCAGTACTTC	CSGLAVTPSYEQYF
-	TRBV7-9	TRBJ1-2	few	14	TGTGCCAGCAGCCCAGACGACAGGACCTATGGCTACACCTTC	CASSPDDRTYGYTF
TRBD2	TRBV29-1	TRBJ2-2	once	16	TGCAGCGTTGAAGACACCGGACTAGCGAACACCGGGGAGCTGTTTTTT	CSVEDTGLANTGELFF
TRBD2	TRBV5-1	TRBJ2-3	-	18	TGCGCCAGCAGCTCGAAGACTAGCGGGAGGGGTAGCACAGATACGCAGTATTTT	CASSSKTSGRGSTDTQYF
-	TRBV7-9	TRBJ2-6	-	17	TGTGCCAGCAGCTTAGGGCATGGGGAGACTGGGGCCAACGTCCTGACTTTC	CASSLGHGETGANVLTF
TRBD1	TRBV7-3	TRBJ1-2	-	13	TGTGCCAGCAGCTTACAGGGGGCCTCTGGCTACACCTTC	CASSLQGASGYTF
TRBD2	TRBV30	TRBJ2-5	-	15	TGTGCCTGGAGCTTTAATGCGGCGGGAGAAGAGACCCAGTACTTC	CAWSFNAAGEETQYF
TRBD2	TRBV29-1	TRBJ2-7	once	13	TGCAGCGTCGGGAGGGACGGTTTCTACGAGCAGTACTTC	CSVGRDGFYEQYF
TRBD1	TRBV2	TRBJ1-2	-	14	TGTGCCAGCAGTGAATCCCGGACAGGCTATGGCTACACCTTC	CASSESRTGYGYTF
TRBD1	TRBV7-9	TRBJ1-2	-	13	TGTGCCAGCACCGCGACAGGGATCCATGGCTACACCTTC	CASTATGIHGYTF
TRBD1	TRBV6-7	TRBJ1-5	-	14	TGTGCCAGCAGTGACAGGGGAAGCAATCAGCCCCAGCATTTT	CASSDRGSNQPQHF
-	TRBV10-1	TRBJ2-3	few	12	TGCGCCAGCAGTGAGTCGAAAGATACGCAGTATTTT	CASSESKDTQYF
TRBD1	TRBV5-4	TRBJ2-7	-	16	TGTGCCAGCAGCACGGGGGCCGGGACAGGGCCTTACGAGCAGTACTTC	CASSTGAGTGPYEQYF